A selection of T cell receptor beta chains follows, all from one sample in a study of beta chain features in type 1 diabetes. Clones were sequenced by immunoSEQ multiplex PCR, and TCRdb holds only the in-frame ones, with some missing. The table has some 150,000 clones, about 9% seen once; the top ten hold about 0.75%. Sample: central memory CD4+ T cells from blood. These receptors were collected from a woman younger than 45 with type 1 diabetes. The CDR3 runs from the conserved cysteine through the conserved F or W. The order of the fields is J gene, V gene, clone size, D gene, CDR3 protein, CDR3 DNA. A D gene is named only where the DNA matches it firmly. Expanded clones are given a class, and other clones once, few, many or no size at all.

J gene: TRBJ2-1; V gene: TRBV5-1; clone size: -; D gene: TRBD2; CDR3 protein: CASSPQTSGRDAEQFF; CDR3 DNA: TGCGCCAGCAGCCCCCAGACTAGCGGGAGGGACGCTGAGCAGTTCTTC
J gene: TRBJ2-1; V gene: TRBV7-9; clone size: few; D gene: -; CDR3 protein: CASSSGEGALSSLF; CDR3 DNA: TGTGCCAGCAGTAGCGGGGAGGGGGCCCTTTCTAGTCTCTTC
J gene: TRBJ2-1; V gene: TRBV27; clone size: few; D gene: -; CDR3 protein: CASSPTRLAGDEQFF; CDR3 DNA: TGTGCCAGCAGTCCAACCCGACTAGCAGGGGATGAGCAGTTCTTC
J gene: TRBJ1-5; V gene: TRBV9; clone size: few; D gene: -; CDR3 protein: CASSPAEGRQPQHF; CDR3 DNA: TGTGCCAGCAGCCCCGCTGAGGGCCGACAGCCCCAGCATTTT
J gene: TRBJ2-7; V gene: TRBV5-1; clone size: few; D gene: TRBD1; CDR3 protein: CASSPDRAHEQYF; CDR3 DNA: TGCGCCAGCAGCCCGGACAGGGCCCACGAGCAGTACTTC
J gene: TRBJ1-4; V gene: TRBV30; clone size: many; D gene: TRBD1; CDR3 protein: CAWSSGTGDEKLFF; CDR3 DNA: TGTGCCTGGAGTTCCGGGACAGGGGATGAAAAACTGTTTTTT
J gene: TRBJ1-2; V gene: TRBV7-2; clone size: few; D gene: -; CDR3 protein: CASSSDRTNYGYTF; CDR3 DNA: TGTGCCAGCAGCTCGGACAGAACTAACTATGGCTACACCTTC
J gene: TRBJ2-5; V gene: TRBV19; clone size: few; D gene: TRBD2; CDR3 protein: CASSPVTSGFKETQYF; CDR3 DNA: TGTGCCAGTAGTCCCGTGACTAGCGGATTCAAAGAGACCCAGTACTTC
J gene: TRBJ2-5; V gene: TRBV10-3; clone size: few; D gene: -; CDR3 protein: CAISGGGPETQYF; CDR3 DNA: TGTGCCATCAGTGGCGGCGGGCCGGAGACCCAGTACTTC
J gene: TRBJ2-1; V gene: TRBV29-1; clone size: -; D gene: TRBD2; CDR3 protein: CSVRLAGGVEQFF; CDR3 DNA: TGCAGCGTTCGGCTAGCGGGAGGGGTTGAGCAGTTCTTC
J gene: TRBJ2-1; V gene: TRBV30; clone size: few; D gene: -; CDR3 protein: CARGSYYNEQFF; CDR3 DNA: TGTGCCCGGGGGAGCTACTACAATGAGCAGTTCTTC
J gene: TRBJ1-1; V gene: TRBV7-3; clone size: few; D gene: TRBD1; CDR3 protein: CASSRRGQDTEAFF; CDR3 DNA: TGTGCCAGCAGCCGCAGGGGGCAGGACACTGAAGCTTTCTTT
J gene: TRBJ2-5; V gene: TRBV19; clone size: -; D gene: -; CDR3 protein: CASSSEIQETQYF; CDR3 DNA: TGTGCCAGTAGTAGCGAGATTCAAGAGACCCAGTACTTC
J gene: TRBJ1-1; V gene: TRBV6-5; clone size: few; D gene: -; CDR3 protein: CASSYSSIGTEAFF; CDR3 DNA: TGTGCCAGCAGTTACTCGAGCATCGGCACTGAAGCTTTCTTT
J gene: TRBJ1-3; V gene: TRBV5-1; clone size: -; D gene: -; CDR3 protein: CASSLGGRRQSSGNTIYF; CDR3 DNA: TGCGCCAGCAGCTTGGGAGGGCGAAGGCAGAGCTCTGGAAACACCATATATTTT
J gene: TRBJ2-2; V gene: TRBV7-9; clone size: -; D gene: TRBD2; CDR3 protein: CASSSLGTSGNGELFF; CDR3 DNA: TGTGCCAGCAGCTCTCTCGGGACTAGCGGTAACGGGGAGCTGTTTTTT
J gene: TRBJ2-3; V gene: TRBV30; clone size: few; D gene: -; CDR3 protein: CAWSVVGHGRTQYF; CDR3 DNA: TGTGCCTGGAGTGTAGTGGGACACGGACGGACGCAGTATTTT
J gene: TRBJ2-1; V gene: TRBV4-1; clone size: many; D gene: -; CDR3 protein: CASSQGAGKYNEQFF; CDR3 DNA: TGCGCCAGCAGCCAGGGCGCAGGGAAGTACAATGAGCAGTTCTTC
J gene: TRBJ2-3; V gene: TRBV7-9; clone size: -; D gene: -; CDR3 protein: CASSLVGGRSADTQYF; CDR3 DNA: TGTGCCAGCAGCTTAGTCGGAGGACGGAGCGCAGATACGCAGTATTTT
J gene: TRBJ2-7; V gene: TRBV19; clone size: few; D gene: TRBD1; CDR3 protein: CASSKGQGSSYEQYF; CDR3 DNA: TGTGCCAGTAGTAAGGGACAGGGCAGCTCCTACGAGCAGTACTTC
J gene: TRBJ2-7; V gene: TRBV7-9; clone size: -; D gene: TRBD1; CDR3 protein: CASSLDRQGRLDEQYF; CDR3 DNA: TGTGCCAGCAGCTTAGATCGACAGGGACGACTCGACGAGCAGTACTTC
J gene: TRBJ1-5; V gene: TRBV2; clone size: few; D gene: -; CDR3 protein: CASRGLGQEGQPQHF; CDR3 DNA: TGTGCCAGCAGAGGTCTGGGGCAGGAAGGTCAGCCCCAGCATTTT
J gene: TRBJ2-1; V gene: TRBV7-2; clone size: -; D gene: TRBD2; CDR3 protein: CASSPGGGRDFHEQFF; CDR3 DNA: TGTGCCAGCAGCCCGGGTGGAGGGAGGGACTTTCATGAGCAGTTCTTC
J gene: TRBJ1-1; V gene: TRBV27; clone size: -; D gene: -; CDR3 protein: CASRPHEEGTEAFF; CDR3 DNA: TGTGCCAGCAGACCCCACGAGGAAGGCACTGAAGCTTTCTTT
J gene: TRBJ2-2; V gene: TRBV11-2; clone size: few; D gene: -; CDR3 protein: CASSYDRIMAGELFF; CDR3 DNA: TGTGCCAGCAGCTATGACAGGATAATGGCCGGGGAGCTGTTTTTT
J gene: TRBJ1-1; V gene: TRBV2; clone size: -; D gene: TRBD1; CDR3 protein: CASQGDTEAFF; CDR3 DNA: TGTGCCAGCCAGGGGGACACTGAAGCTTTCTTT
J gene: TRBJ2-1; V gene: TRBV7-2; clone size: -; D gene: -; CDR3 protein: CASRLQTDLNEQFF; CDR3 DNA: TGTGCCAGCAGATTACAGACAGATCTCAATGAGCAGTTCTTC
J gene: TRBJ2-1; V gene: TRBV7-3; clone size: -; D gene: TRBD2; CDR3 protein: CASSFTGTSGRHEQFF; CDR3 DNA: TGTGCCAGCAGCTTCACCGGGACTAGCGGGAGGCATGAGCAGTTCTTC
J gene: TRBJ2-1; V gene: TRBV5-6; clone size: -; D gene: TRBD2; CDR3 protein: CASSLGTSGVNEQFF; CDR3 DNA: TGTGCCAGCAGCTTGGGGACTAGCGGGGTCAATGAGCAGTTCTTC
J gene: TRBJ2-3; V gene: TRBV5-1; clone size: few; D gene: -; CDR3 protein: CASSLVSITDTQYF; CDR3 DNA: TGCGCCAGCAGCTTGGTGTCTATCACAGATACGCAGTATTTT
J gene: TRBJ2-1; V gene: TRBV6-1; clone size: -; D gene: -; CDR3 protein: CASSEFVVDNEQFF; CDR3 DNA: TGTGCCAGCAGTGAATTCGTAGTCGACAATGAGCAGTTCTTC
J gene: TRBJ2-1; V gene: TRBV5-1; clone size: -; D gene: -; CDR3 protein: CASSWDSGYSYNEQFF; CDR3 DNA: TGCGCCAGCAGCTGGGATAGCGGATACTCCTACAATGAGCAGTTCTTC
J gene: TRBJ1-5; V gene: TRBV2; clone size: -; D gene: TRBD1; CDR3 protein: CASRPRQGILGQPQHF; CDR3 DNA: TGTGCCAGCAGACCTAGACAGGGGATATTGGGTCAGCCCCAGCATTTT
J gene: TRBJ1-2; V gene: TRBV27; clone size: few; D gene: -; CDR3 protein: CASSYNDGDGYTF; CDR3 DNA: TGTGCCAGCAGTTATAACGACGGAGATGGCTACACCTTC
J gene: TRBJ2-1; V gene: TRBV19; clone size: few; D gene: TRBD2; CDR3 protein: CASTQSGRAWNEQFF; CDR3 DNA: TGTGCCAGTACCCAAAGCGGGAGGGCCTGGAATGAGCAGTTCTTC
J gene: TRBJ2-1; V gene: TRBV28; clone size: -; D gene: -; CDR3 protein: CASSLGNEQFF; CDR3 DNA: TGTGCCAGCAGCCTAGGCAATGAGCAGTTCTTC
J gene: TRBJ1-2; V gene: TRBV6-1; clone size: -; D gene: -; CDR3 protein: CASSERQDYGYTF; CDR3 DNA: TGTGCCAGCAGTGAAAGACAGGACTATGGCTACACCTTC
J gene: TRBJ1-1; V gene: TRBV5-1; clone size: few; D gene: TRBD1; CDR3 protein: CASSTGYGDRGFAEAFF; CDR3 DNA: TGCGCCAGCAGCACGGGGTATGGGGACAGGGGGTTCGCTGAAGCTTTCTTT
J gene: TRBJ1-1; V gene: TRBV18; clone size: -; D gene: TRBD1; CDR3 protein: CASTGQGNTEAFF; CDR3 DNA: TGTGCCAGCACAGGACAGGGGAACACTGAAGCTTTCTTT
J gene: TRBJ2-7; V gene: TRBV9; clone size: -; D gene: TRBD2; CDR3 protein: CASSVGGGHYEQYF; CDR3 DNA: TGTGCCAGCAGCGTCGGGGGAGGGCACTACGAGCAGTACTTC
J gene: TRBJ1-5; V gene: TRBV5-1; clone size: few; D gene: -; CDR3 protein: CASSGAILNQPQHF; CDR3 DNA: TGCGCCAGCAGCGGGGCTATACTAAATCAGCCCCAGCATTTT
J gene: TRBJ2-1; V gene: TRBV10-3; clone size: few; D gene: TRBD2; CDR3 protein: CAASGSQDEQFF; CDR3 DNA: TGTGCCGCTAGCGGGAGTCAGGATGAGCAGTTCTTC
J gene: TRBJ2-3; V gene: TRBV27; clone size: few; D gene: TRBD2; CDR3 protein: CASSLTSIPDTQYF; CDR3 DNA: TGTGCCAGCAGTTTGACTAGCATCCCAGATACGCAGTATTTT
J gene: TRBJ1-5; V gene: TRBV19; clone size: -; D gene: -; CDR3 protein: CASSTRQNNQPQHF; CDR3 DNA: TGTGCCAGTAGTACCCGACAGAACAATCAGCCCCAGCATTTT
J gene: TRBJ2-1; V gene: TRBV11-2; clone size: few; D gene: TRBD2; CDR3 protein: CASSRLGSSGSSGDEQFF; CDR3 DNA: TGTGCCAGCAGCCGACTAGGGTCAAGCGGGAGTTCGGGCGATGAGCAGTTCTTC
J gene: TRBJ2-1; V gene: TRBV5-1; clone size: -; D gene: TRBD2; CDR3 protein: CASSREAGPSYNEQFF; CDR3 DNA: TGCGCCAGCAGCCGGGAGGCGGGTCCCTCCTACAATGAGCAGTTCTTC